This T cell receptor (beta chain) appears in the sequencing data of a study of beta chain features in type 1 diabetes. The overall study: Age, gender and cell yields were similar between patients and healthy donors. General study findings and limits: The naive, central memory and Treg TCRB repertoires looked more alike in patients than they did in healthy donors. Patients and controls would be equally affected if PCR favored shorter templates. People with Type 1 diabetes carried modestly yet significantly shorter TCRB CDR3s in all four CD4+ subsets. In cDNA sequencing, cells with high TCR expression could be over-represented.

The CDR3 covers 16 residues. Germline trimming cut 0 bases from V and 2 bases from J; bases unmatched to any gene: 6. CDR1 SGHTA and CDR2 FQGNSA come from the germline V gene. The authors reverse transcribed all of the isolated RNA, so sequencing captured expressed TCRB transcripts. Produced via immunoSEQ multiplex PCR; TCRdb's table is partial and in-frame only. The table lists over 55,000 clones, roughly half of them singletons. A few counts support this clone. Its antigen is currently unknown. The clonotype comes from a middle-aged woman with type 1 diabetes. The chain carries TRBV7-2 and TRBJ1-2; 7 bases align to TRBD1. Sequenced material: Tregs from blood. This CDR3 reads CASSLAAGTVNYGYTF. CDR3 nucleotide sequence: TGTGCCAGCAGCTTAGCGGCCGGGACAGTAAACTATGGCTACACCTTC.